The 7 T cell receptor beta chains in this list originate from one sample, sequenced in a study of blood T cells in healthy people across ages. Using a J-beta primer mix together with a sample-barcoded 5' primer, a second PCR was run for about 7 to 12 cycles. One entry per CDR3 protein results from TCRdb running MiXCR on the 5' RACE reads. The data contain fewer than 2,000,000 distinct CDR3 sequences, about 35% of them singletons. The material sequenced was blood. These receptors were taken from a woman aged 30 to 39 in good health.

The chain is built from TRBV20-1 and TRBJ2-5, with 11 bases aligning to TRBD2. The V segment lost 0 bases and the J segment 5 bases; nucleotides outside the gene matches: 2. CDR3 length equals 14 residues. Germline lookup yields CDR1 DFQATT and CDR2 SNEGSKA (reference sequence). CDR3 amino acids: CSARDVAGGETQYF. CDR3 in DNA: TGCAGTGCTAGAGATGTAGCGGGAGGGGAGACCCAGTACTTC.

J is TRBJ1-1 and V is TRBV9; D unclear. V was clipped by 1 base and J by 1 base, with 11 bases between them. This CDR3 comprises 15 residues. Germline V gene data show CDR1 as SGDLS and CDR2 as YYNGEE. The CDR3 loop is CASSVNTGQNTEAFF. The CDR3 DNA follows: TGTGCCAGCAGCGTAAATACCGGCCAGAACACTGAAGCTTTCTTT.

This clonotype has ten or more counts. CDR3: CAITRDITTDTQYF. CDR3 DNA: TGTGCCATCACCCGGGACATTACCACAGATACGCAGTATTTT. The rearrangement links TRBV10-3 to TRBJ2-3; TRBD1 is a possible D gene (6 bases). There are 14 residues in the CDR3. Trimming shortened V by 7 bases and J by 2 bases, and 13 bases separated the two germline ends. Germline-derived CDR1 and CDR2 are ENHRY and SYGVKD.

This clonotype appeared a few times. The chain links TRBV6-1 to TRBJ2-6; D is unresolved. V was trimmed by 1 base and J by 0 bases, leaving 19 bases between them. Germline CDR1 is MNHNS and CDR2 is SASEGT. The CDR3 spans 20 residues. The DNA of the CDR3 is TGTGCCAGCAGTGAAGGGTTTAAAAGATCCTGGACCTCTGGGGCCAACGTCCTGACTTTC. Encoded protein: CASSEGFKRSWTSGANVLTF.

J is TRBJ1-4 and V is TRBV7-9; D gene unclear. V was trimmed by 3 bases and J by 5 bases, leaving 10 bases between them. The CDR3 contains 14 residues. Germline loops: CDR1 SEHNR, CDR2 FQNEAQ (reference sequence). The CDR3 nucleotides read TGTGCCAGCAGCTTTAGTCAGAAGAATGAAAAACTGTTTTTT. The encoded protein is CASSFSQKNEKLFF. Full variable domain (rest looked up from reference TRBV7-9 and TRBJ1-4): DTGVSQNPRHKITKRGQNVTFRCDPISEHNRLYWYRQTLGQGPEFLTYFQNEAQLEKSRLLSDRFSAERPKGSFSTLEIQRTEQGDSAMYLCASSFSQKNEKLFFGSGTQLSVL.

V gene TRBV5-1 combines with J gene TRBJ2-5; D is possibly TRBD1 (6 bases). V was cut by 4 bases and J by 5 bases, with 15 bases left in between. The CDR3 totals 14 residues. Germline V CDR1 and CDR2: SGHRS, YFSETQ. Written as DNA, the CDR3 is TGCGCCAGCAGCCCCCCGGGACATGTGGAGACCCAGTACTTC. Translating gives CASSPPGHVETQYF.

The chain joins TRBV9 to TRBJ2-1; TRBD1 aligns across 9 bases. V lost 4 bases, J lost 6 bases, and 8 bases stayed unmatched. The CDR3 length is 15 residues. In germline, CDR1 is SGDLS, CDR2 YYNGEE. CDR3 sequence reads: CASSHRDREGNEQFF. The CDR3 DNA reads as TGTGCCAGCAGCCACCGGGACAGGGAAGGCAATGAGCAGTTCTTC.